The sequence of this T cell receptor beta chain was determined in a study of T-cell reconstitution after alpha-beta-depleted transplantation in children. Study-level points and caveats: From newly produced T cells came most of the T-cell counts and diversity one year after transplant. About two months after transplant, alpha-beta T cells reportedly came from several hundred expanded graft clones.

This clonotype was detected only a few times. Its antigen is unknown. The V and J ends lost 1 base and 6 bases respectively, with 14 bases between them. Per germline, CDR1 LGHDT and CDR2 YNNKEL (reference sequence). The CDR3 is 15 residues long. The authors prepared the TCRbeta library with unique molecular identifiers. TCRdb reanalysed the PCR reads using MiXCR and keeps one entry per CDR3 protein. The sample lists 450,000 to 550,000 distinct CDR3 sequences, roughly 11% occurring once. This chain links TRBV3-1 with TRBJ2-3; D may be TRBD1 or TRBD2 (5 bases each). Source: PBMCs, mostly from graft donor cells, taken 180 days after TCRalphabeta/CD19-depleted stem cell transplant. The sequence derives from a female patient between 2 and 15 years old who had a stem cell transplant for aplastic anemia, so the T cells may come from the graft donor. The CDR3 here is CASSQGGTAGDTQYF. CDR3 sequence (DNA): TGTGCCAGCAGCCAAGGAGGGACCGCAGGGGATACGCAGTATTTT.